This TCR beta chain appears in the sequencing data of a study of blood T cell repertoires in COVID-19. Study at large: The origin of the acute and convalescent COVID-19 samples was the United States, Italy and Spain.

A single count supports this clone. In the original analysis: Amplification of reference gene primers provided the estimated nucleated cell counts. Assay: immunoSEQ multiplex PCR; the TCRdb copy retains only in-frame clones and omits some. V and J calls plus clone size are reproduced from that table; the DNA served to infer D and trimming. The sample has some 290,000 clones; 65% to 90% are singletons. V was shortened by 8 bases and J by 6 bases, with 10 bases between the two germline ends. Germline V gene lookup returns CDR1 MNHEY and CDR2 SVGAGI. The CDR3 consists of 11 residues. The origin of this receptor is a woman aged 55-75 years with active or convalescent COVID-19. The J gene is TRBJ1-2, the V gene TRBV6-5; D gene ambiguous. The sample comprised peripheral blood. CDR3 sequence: CASSLVNGYTF. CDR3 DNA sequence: TGTGCCAGCTCTTTAGTCAATGGCTACACCTTC.